The clone carrying this TCR beta chain is labeled as medium-sized (0.01 to 0.1%). Its antigen is not known. The data belong to a study of HIV-infected patients and healthy controls. CDR3 length equals 16 residues. V lost 7 bases to trimming and J lost 2 bases; unmatched junction nucleotides: 9. Looked up from germline, CDR1 is MNHEY and CDR2 is SMNVEV (reference sequence). The repertoire came from unfractionated whole blood and reflected all unsorted peripheral T cells. About 540 ng RNA was reverse transcribed with alpha and beta constant-region primers. Alpha and beta chain libraries were made separately by chain-specific third strand synthesis with multiplexing indices. TCRdb fed the 5' RACE reads into MiXCR, producing one record per CDR3 protein. The table shows 9,500 or so distinct CDR3 sequences, with roughly 4.8% occurring only once. Findings and limits, study-wide: Diversity differences between study cohorts were not due to their slight age and sex differences.

Sequencing used blood, obtained before antiretroviral therapy. The chain links TRBV27 to TRBJ2-2; 8 nucleotides align to TRBD2. The sequence came from an adult with HIV infection. The CDR3: CASNPSTSVNTGELFF. In nucleotides, the CDR3 is TGTGCCAGCAACCCTTCGACTAGCGTAAACACCGGGGAGCTGTTTTTT.